A single sample is the source of the 18 T cell receptor beta chains below, sequenced in a study of identical twins. TCRdb fed the 5' RACE reads into MiXCR, producing one record per CDR3 protein. This sample has about 660,000 distinct CDR3 sequences, with approximately 9% found just once. This sample also appeared in a second study, on yellow fever vaccine responses in identical twins.

The material sequenced was PBMCs. These TCRs come from a woman aged 18-30 years in good health.

Here the CDR3 DNA reads TGTGCCAGCGAGGAACAGGCCGGGAGACAAGAGACCCAGTACTTC. Protein sequence: CASEEQAGRQETQYF. The rearrangement uses TRBV2 and TRBJ2-5; maybe TRBD2 (6 bases). Germline V gives CDR1 SNHLY, CDR2 FYNNEI. The CDR3 loop spans 15 amino acids. Trimming removed 8 bases from V and 2 bases from J, with 18 bases in between.

This clonotype was counted at least ten times. This CDR3 reads CSVGTSGSSYNEQFF. The CDR3 DNA reads TGCAGCGTGGGGACTAGCGGAAGCTCCTACAATGAGCAGTTCTTC. The chain joins TRBV29-1 to TRBJ2-1, with TRBD2 identical over 11 bases. The germline gives CDR1 SQVTM, CDR2 ANQGSEA. V shed 6 bases, J shed 0 bases, and the junction held 4 bases outside the gene matches. The CDR3 spans 15 residues.

This clonotype appeared a few times. The CDR3 loop is CASSHLGTSGSHEQYF. CDR3 in DNA: TGCGCCAGCAGCCATCTAGGGACTAGCGGGAGCCACGAGCAGTACTTC. The chain is built from TRBV4-1 and TRBJ2-7, with TRBD2 matching 14 bases. The V segment lost 3 bases and the J segment 5 bases; nucleotides outside the gene matches: 6. The germline CDR1 and CDR2 sequences are MGHRA and YSYEKL. The CDR3 has 16 amino acids.

V and J are TRBV27 and TRBJ2-7; the match to TRBD1 covers 7 bases. Germline-derived CDR1 and CDR2 are MNHEY and SMNVEV (reference sequence). This CDR3 has 14 residues. V lost 8 bases to trimming and J lost 2 bases; unmatched junction nucleotides: 9. This CDR3 reads CASGPLGQPYEQYF. The CDR3 DNA reads as TGTGCCAGCGGCCCTCTGGGACAGCCCTACGAGCAGTACTTC.

This clonotype showed up many times. The chain carries TRBV29-1 and TRBJ2-1; D call uncertain. The CDR3 has 15 amino acids. Germline V gene lookup returns CDR1 SQVTM and CDR2 ANQGSEA. Between the trimmed V and J ends, which lost 0 bases and 7 bases, there was a span of 16 bases. The CDR3 bases are TGCAGCGTTGAAGATCTCCCCCCAATCGGGAATGAGCAGTTCTTC. Translated, it gives CSVEDLPPIGNEQFF.

This clonotype came up many times. The chain recombines TRBV5-1 with TRBJ2-1; 9 nucleotides line up with TRBD1. The length of the CDR3 is 15 residues. V lost 2 bases and J lost 7; bases outside the gene matches: 7. Germline values: CDR1 SGHRS, CDR2 YFSETQ. In DNA, the CDR3 is TGCGCCAGCAGCTTTGGACAGGGGTATGGGAATGAGCAGTTCTTC. It translates to CASSFGQGYGNEQFF.

This clonotype appeared a few times. The rearrangement joins TRBV29-1 to TRBJ2-7; D perhaps matches TRBD1 (5 bases). The CDR3 length is 12 residues. Germline CDR1 reads SQVTM; CDR2 reads ANQGSEA. Deletions cut 7 bases from V and 4 bases from J, with 14 bases between. The CDR3 DNA sequence: TGCAGCGCCGGACAAGTAATGTACGAGCAGTACTTC. Its translation: CSAGQVMYEQYF.

This clonotype was seen a handful of times. The DNA for the CDR3 is TGTGCCAGCAGCCCCACGGGACATGGTGCAACCGGAGATACGCAGTATTTT. The encoded protein is CASSPTGHGATGDTQYF. V and J are TRBV7-3 and TRBJ2-3; TRBD1 might be the D (6 bases). This CDR3 contains 17 residues. V was shortened by 5 bases and J by 5 bases, with 23 bases between the two germline ends. CDR1 and CDR2 (germline): SGHTA, FQGTGA.

This clonotype was seen a handful of times. The rearrangement uses TRBV2 and TRBJ2-7, with a tentative D call TRBD1 (5 bases). This CDR3 has 13 residues. Germline V gene sequence: CDR1 SNHLY, CDR2 FYNNEI. With 2 bases removed from V and 1 base from J, the gap between germline ends came to 6 bases. The CDR3 here is CASSEPGSYEQYF. CDR3 sequence (DNA): TGTGCCAGCAGTGAACCAGGGTCCTACGAGCAGTACTTC. The full variable domain, with the rest looked up from reference TRBV2 and TRBJ2-7, is EPEVTQTPSHQVTQMGQEVILRCVPISNHLYFYWYRQILGQKVEFLVSFYNNEISEKSEIFDDQFSVERPDGSNFTLKIRSTKLEDSAMYFCASSEPGSYEQYFGPGTRLTVT.

The V call is TRBV7-2, the J call TRBJ1-2, with D hard to call. The CDR3 extends over 15 amino acids. V was trimmed by 3 bases and J by 0 bases, leaving 11 bases between them. CDR1 is SGHTA, CDR2 FQGNSA, per germline. The CDR3: CASSFPQVANYGYTF. The CDR3 DNA is TGTGCCAGCAGCTTTCCGCAGGTGGCTAACTATGGCTACACCTTC.

This clonotype was found a few times. V usage is TRBV5-1 and J usage is TRBJ2-1; D ambiguous. Trimming pared 4 bases from V and 7 bases from J, leaving 15 bases between. The CDR3 is made up of 14 amino acids. The V gene's germline CDR1 is SGHRS and CDR2 YFSETQ. The CDR3 coding sequence is TGCGCCAGCAGCCTTGGACCTGTTCTAAATGAGCAGTTCTTC. As protein: CASSLGPVLNEQFF.

Regarding this clonotype: One junction end disagrees with the germline gene, perhaps due to a read error. The chain joins TRBV29-1 to TRBJ2-3; 10 bases map to TRBD1. The CDR3 runs 10 residues. Germline assignment: CDR1 SQVTM and CDR2 ANQGSEA. The CDR3 sequence: CSVDPGQGFF. Written as DNA, the CDR3 is TGCAGCGTTGATCCGGGACAGGGGTTCTTT.

This clonotype came up many times. The chain carries TRBV5-1 and TRBJ1-1; D might be TRBD1 (6 bases). This CDR3 contains 15 residues. V was pared by 0 bases and J by 3 bases, with 12 bases between. In germline, CDR1 is SGHRS, CDR2 YFSETQ. The chain's CDR3 is CASSLGDRRDTEAFF. CDR3 in DNA: TGCGCCAGCAGCTTGGGAGACAGGCGGGACACTGAAGCTTTCTTT.

This clonotype appeared many times. The CDR3 region is CASSLARGITNEKLFF. The CDR3 nucleotides read TGTGCCAGCAGCTTAGCCAGGGGGATAACTAATGAAAAACTGTTTTTT. V usage is TRBV11-2 and J usage is TRBJ1-4; 7 bases map to TRBD1. CDR3 length: 16 residues. The V gene end was trimmed by 1 base and the J gene end by 1 base; junction bases not matched to a gene: 3. The germline V gene encodes CDR1 SGHAT and CDR2 FQNNGV.

This sequence joins TRBV4-1 and TRBJ2-2; 7 bases fit TRBD2. Germline V gene sequence: CDR1 MGHRA, CDR2 YSYEKL. The CDR3 runs 18 residues. Trimming cost V 4 bases and J 0 bases; bases outside gene matches: 11. CDR3 protein: CASSLDQGGSANTGELFF. In nucleotides, the CDR3 is TGCGCCAGCAGCCTTGATCAGGGCGGGAGCGCGAACACCGGGGAGCTGTTTTTT.

This chain links TRBV20-1 with TRBJ2-7; 7 bases match TRBD2. Germline CDR1 DFQATT, CDR2 SNEGSKA (reference sequence). This CDR3 comprises 15 residues. V lost 0 bases and J lost 0; bases outside the gene matches: 5. The CDR3 nucleotides are TGCAGTGCTAGAGATATGCGGGGGAGCTCCTACGAGCAGTACTTC. Amino acid sequence: CSARDMRGSSYEQYF.

The rearrangement joins TRBV24-1 to TRBJ1-5; D not certain. The V gene lost 3 bases and the J gene lost 7 bases, with 9 bases spanning the gap. The CDR3 sequence is 13 residues long. Germline V lookup: CDR1 KGHDR, CDR2 SFDVKD. This chain's CDR3 is CATSDRLGQPQHF. CDR3 coding DNA: TGTGCCACCAGTGATAGACTGGGCCAGCCCCAGCATTTT.

V is TRBV14 and J is TRBJ2-7; maybe TRBD2 (5 bases). This CDR3 comprises 13 residues. Germline values: CDR1 SGHDN, CDR2 FVKESK. Trimming took 4 bases from V and 4 from J, leaving 11 bases between them. The CDR3 nucleotides are TGTGCCAGCAGCCCGCGGGCCCAGTACGAGCAGTACTTC. It codes for CASSPRAQYEQYF.